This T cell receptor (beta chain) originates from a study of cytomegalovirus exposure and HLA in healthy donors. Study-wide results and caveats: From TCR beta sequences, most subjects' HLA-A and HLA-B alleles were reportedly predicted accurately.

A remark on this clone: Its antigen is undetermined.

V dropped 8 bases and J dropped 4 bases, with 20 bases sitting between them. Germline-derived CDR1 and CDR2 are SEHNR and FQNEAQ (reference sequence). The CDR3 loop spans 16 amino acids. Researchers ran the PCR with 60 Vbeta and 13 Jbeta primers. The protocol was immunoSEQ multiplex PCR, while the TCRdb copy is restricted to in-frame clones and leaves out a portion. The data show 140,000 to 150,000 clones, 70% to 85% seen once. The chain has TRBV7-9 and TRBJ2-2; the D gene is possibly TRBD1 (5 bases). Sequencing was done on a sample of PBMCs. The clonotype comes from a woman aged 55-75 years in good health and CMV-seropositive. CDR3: CASGSQGGERTGELFF. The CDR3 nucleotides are TGTGCCAGCGGCTCTCAGGGCGGAGAACGCACCGGGGAGCTGTTTTTT.